This TCR beta chain is drawn from a study of cytomegalovirus exposure and HLA in healthy donors. TCRdb's copy holds only in-frame clones and misses some; the assay was immunoSEQ multiplex PCR. In the table there are about 100,000 clones, 95% of which are singletons. Points on this clone: Antigen: not known.

Findings and caveats of the study: Reports described diagnosis of cytomegalovirus status by the classifier as highly specific and sensitive.

The clonotype comes from a woman between 18 and 30 years old in good health and CMV-seronegative. The source material was PBMCs.

The CDR3 is CASSPLQGMNEQYF. CDR3 bases: TGTGCCAGCAGTCCTTTACAGGGGATGAACGAGCAGTACTTC. The chain employs TRBV6-5 and TRBJ2-7; 7 bases are a match to TRBD1. The CDR3 totals 14 residues. J was trimmed by 5 bases and V by 5 bases; bases with no gene match: 9. Germline V CDR1 and CDR2: MNHEY, SVGAGI.